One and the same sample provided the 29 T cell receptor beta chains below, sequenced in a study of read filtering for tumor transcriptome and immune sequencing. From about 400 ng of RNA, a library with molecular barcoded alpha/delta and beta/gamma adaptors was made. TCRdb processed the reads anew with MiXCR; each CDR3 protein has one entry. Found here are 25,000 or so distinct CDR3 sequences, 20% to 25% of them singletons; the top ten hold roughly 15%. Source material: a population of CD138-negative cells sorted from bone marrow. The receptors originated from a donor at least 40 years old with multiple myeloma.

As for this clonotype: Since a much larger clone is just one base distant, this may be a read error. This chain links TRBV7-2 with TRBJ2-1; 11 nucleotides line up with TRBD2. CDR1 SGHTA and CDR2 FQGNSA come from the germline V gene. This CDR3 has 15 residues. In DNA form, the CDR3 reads TGTGCCAGCAGCTTACAACTAGCGGGGGACAATGAGCAGTCCTTC. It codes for CASSLQLAGDNEQSF.

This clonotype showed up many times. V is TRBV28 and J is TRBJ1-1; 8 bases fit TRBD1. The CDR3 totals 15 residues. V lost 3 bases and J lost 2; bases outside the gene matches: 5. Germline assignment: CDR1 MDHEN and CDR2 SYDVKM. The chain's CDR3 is CASSFPDRVNTEAFF. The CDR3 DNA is TGTGCCAGCAGTTTCCCGGACAGGGTAAACACTGAAGCTTTCTTT.

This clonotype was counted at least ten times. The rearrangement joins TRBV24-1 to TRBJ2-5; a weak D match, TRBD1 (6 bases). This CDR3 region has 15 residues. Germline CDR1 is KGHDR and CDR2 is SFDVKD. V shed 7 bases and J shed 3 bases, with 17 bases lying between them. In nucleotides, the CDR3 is TGTGCCACCAGCCCAGGGGTTGTCTGGGAAGAGACCCAGTACTTC. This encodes CATSPGVVWEETQYF.

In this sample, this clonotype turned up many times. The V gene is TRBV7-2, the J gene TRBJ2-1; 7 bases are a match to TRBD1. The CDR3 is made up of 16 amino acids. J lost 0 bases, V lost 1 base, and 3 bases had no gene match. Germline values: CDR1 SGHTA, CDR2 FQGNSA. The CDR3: CASSLGGQSSYNEQFF. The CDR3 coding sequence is TGTGCCAGCAGCTTAGGGGGACAGAGCTCCTACAATGAGCAGTTCTTC.

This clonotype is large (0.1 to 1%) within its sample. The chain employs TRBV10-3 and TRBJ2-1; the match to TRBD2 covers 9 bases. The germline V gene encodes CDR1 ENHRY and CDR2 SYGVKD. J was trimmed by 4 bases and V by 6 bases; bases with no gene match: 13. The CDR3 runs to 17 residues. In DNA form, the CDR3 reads TGTGCCATCAGGAACCAGGTAGCGGGAGACTTATACAATGAGCAGTTCTTC. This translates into CAIRNQVAGDLYNEQFF.

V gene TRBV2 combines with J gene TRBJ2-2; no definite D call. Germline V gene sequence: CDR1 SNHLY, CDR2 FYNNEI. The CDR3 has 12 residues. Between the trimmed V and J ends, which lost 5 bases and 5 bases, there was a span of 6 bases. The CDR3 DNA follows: TGTGCCAGCAGTAAGGGAACCGGGGAGCTGTTTTTT. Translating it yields CASSKGTGELFF. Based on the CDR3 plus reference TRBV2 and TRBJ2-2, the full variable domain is EPEVTQTPSHQVTQMGQEVILRCVPISNHLYFYWYRQILGQKVEFLVSFYNNEISEKSEIFDDQFSVERPDGSNFTLKIRSTKLEDSAMYFCASSKGTGELFFGEGSRLTVL.

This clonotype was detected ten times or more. The CDR3 protein is CASSLRGDKNIQYF. CDR3 sequence (DNA): TGTGCCAGCAGTTTACGGGGGGACAAAAACATTCAGTACTTC. The rearrangement links TRBV12-3 or TRBV12-4 to TRBJ2-4; 7 bases align to TRBD2. CDR3 length: 14 residues. Germline trimming cut 2 bases from V and 3 bases from J; bases unmatched to any gene: 1.

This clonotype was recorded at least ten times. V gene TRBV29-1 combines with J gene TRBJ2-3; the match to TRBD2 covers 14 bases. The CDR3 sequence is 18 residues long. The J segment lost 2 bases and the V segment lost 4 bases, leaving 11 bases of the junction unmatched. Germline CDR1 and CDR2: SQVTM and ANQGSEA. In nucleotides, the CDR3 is TGCAGCGTTGTAGGGAGACTAGCGGGAGGGCCGAACACAGATACGCAGTATTTT. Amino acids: CSVVGRLAGGPNTDTQYF.

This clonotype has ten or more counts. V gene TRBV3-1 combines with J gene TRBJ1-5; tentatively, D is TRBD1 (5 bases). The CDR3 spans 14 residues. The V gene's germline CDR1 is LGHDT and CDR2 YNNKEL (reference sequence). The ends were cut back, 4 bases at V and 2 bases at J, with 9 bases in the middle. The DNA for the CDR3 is TGTGCCAGCAGCCTCGGGACGGGCAATCAGCCCCAGCATTTT. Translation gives CASSLGTGNQPQHF.

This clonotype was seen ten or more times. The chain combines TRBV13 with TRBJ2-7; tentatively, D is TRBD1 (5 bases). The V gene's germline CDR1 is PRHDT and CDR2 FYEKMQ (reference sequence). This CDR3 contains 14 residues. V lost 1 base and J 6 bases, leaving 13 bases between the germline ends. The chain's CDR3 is CASSLDQGASEQYF. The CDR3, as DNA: TGTGCCAGCAGCTTAGATCAAGGGGCAAGCGAGCAGTACTTC.

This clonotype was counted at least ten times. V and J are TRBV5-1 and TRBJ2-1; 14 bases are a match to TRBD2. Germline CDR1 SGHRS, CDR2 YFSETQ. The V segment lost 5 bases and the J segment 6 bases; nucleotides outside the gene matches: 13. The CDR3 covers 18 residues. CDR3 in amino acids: CASSRFGTSGSGGNEQFF. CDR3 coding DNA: TGCGCCAGCAGTAGATTCGGGACTAGCGGGAGTGGTGGCAATGAGCAGTTCTTC.

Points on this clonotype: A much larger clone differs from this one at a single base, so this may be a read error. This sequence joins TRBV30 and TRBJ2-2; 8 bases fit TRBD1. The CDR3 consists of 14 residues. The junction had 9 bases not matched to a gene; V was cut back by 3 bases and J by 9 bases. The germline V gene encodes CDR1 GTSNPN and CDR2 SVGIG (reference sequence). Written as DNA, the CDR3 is TGTGCCTGGAGATCGGGACAGGTCCCCCGGGAGCTGTTTTTT. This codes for CAWRSGQVPRELFF. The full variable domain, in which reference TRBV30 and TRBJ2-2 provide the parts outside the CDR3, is SQTIHQWPATLVQPVGSPLSLECTVEGTSNPNLYWYRQAAGRGLQLLFYSVGIGQISSEVPQNLSASRPQDRQFILSSKKLLLSDSGFYLCAWRSGQVPRELFFGEGSRLTVL.

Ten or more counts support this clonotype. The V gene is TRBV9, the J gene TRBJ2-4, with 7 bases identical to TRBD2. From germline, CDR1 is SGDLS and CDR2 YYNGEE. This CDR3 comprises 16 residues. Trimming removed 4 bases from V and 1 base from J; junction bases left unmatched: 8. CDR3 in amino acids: CASSPRKLAAKNIQYF. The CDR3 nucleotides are TGTGCCAGCAGCCCACGAAAACTAGCGGCCAAAAACATTCAGTACTTC.

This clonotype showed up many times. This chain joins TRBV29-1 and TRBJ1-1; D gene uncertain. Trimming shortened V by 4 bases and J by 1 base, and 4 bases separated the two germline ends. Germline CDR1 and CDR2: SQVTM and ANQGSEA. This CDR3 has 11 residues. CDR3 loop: CSVVQNTEAFF. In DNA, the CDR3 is TGCAGCGTTGTACAGAACACTGAAGCTTTCTTT.

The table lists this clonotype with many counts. The CDR3 sequence is CSVCRVAGCADTQYF. The CDR3 DNA sequence: TGCAGCGTTTGTCGGGTCGCGGGATGCGCAGATACGCAGTATTTT. The rearrangement links TRBV29-1 to TRBJ2-3; a possible D gene is TRBD2 (6 bases). V lost 5 bases and J 4 bases, leaving 19 bases between the germline ends. The CDR3 runs 15 residues. Germline values: CDR1 SQVTM, CDR2 ANQGSEA.

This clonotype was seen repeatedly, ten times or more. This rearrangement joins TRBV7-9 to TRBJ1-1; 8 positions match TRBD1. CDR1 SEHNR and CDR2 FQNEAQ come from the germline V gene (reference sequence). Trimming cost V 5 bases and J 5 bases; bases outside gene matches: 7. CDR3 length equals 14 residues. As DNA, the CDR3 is TGTGCCAGCAGCCTTCAGGGGGCGCGGACTGAAGCTTTCTTT. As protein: CASSLQGARTEAFF.

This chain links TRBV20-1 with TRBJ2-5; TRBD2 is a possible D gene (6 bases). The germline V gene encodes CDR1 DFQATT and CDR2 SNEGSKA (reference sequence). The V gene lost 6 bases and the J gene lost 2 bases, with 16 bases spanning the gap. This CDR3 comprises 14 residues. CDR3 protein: CSARRGSSQETQYF. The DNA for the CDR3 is TGCAGTGCCAGGAGGGGTAGCAGTCAAGAGACCCAGTACTTC.

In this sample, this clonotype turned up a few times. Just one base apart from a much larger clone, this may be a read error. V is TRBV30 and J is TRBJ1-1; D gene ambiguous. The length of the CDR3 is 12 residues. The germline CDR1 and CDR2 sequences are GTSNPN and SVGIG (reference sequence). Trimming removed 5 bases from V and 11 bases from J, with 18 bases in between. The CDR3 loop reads CAWVPALEGAFF. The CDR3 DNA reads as TGTGCCTGGGTCCCCGCCCTAGAAGGGGCTTTCTTT.

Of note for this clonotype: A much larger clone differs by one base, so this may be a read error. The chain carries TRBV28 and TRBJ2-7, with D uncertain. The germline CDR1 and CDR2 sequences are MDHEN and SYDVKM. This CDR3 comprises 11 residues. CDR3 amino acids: CASSGWYERYF. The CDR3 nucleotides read TGTGCCAGCAGTGGCTGGTACGAGCGGTACTTC.

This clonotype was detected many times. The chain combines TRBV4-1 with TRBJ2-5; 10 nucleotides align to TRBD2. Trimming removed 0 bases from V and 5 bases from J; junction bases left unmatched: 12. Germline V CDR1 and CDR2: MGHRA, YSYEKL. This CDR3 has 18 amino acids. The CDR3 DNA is TGCGCCAGCAGCCAAGATAGGGTTCCTAGCGGGAGAAGTGAGACCCAGTACTTC. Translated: CASSQDRVPSGRSETQYF.

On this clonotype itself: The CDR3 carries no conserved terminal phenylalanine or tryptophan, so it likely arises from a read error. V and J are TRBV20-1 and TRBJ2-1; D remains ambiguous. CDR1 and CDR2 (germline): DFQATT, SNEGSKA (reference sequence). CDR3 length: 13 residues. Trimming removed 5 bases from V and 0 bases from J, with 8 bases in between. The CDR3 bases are TGCAGTGCTGAACTACCCTCCTACAATGAGCAGTTCCTC. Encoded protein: CSAELPSYNEQFL.

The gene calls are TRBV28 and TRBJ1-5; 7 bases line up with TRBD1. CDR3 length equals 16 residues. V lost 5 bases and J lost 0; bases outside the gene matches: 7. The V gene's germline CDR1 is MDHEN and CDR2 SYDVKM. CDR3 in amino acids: CASSPSTGYSNQPQHF. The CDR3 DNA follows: TGTGCCAGCAGTCCTTCGACAGGGTATAGCAATCAGCCCCAGCATTTT.

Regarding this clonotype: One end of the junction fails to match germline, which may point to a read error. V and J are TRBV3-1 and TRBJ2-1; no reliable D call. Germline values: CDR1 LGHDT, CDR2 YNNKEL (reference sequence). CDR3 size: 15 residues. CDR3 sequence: CASSRVPGSYNEQFF. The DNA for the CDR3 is TGCGCCAGCAGCCGAGTCCCGGGCTCCTACAATGAGCAGTTCTTC.

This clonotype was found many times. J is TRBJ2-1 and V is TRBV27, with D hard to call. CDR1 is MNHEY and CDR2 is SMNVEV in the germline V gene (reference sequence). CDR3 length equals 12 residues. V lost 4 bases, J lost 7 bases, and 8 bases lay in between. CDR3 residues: CASSSLRNEQFF. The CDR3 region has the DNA TGTGCCAGCAGTTCCCTTAGGAATGAGCAGTTCTTC.

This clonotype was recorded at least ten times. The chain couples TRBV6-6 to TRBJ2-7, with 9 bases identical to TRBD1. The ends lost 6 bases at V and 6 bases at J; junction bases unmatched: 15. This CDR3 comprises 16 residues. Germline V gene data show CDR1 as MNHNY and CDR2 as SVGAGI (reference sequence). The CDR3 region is CASSYGDRESGSEQYF. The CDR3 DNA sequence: TGTGCCAGCAGCTATGGGGACAGGGAGTCTGGTTCCGAGCAGTACTTC.

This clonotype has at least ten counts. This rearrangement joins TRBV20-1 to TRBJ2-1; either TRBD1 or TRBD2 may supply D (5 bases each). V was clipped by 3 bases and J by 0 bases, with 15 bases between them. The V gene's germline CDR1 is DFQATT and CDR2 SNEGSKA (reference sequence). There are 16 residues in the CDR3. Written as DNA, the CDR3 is TGCAGTGCTAGGAGGGGCGCCTCCAGCTCCTACAATGAGCAGTTCTTC. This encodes CSARRGASSSYNEQFF.

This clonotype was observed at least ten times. CDR3 nucleotide sequence: TGTGCCAGCAGTGAATCGAAGGGACAGGTGAACTCTGGGGCCAACGTCCTGACTTTC. Translated: CASSESKGQVNSGANVLTF. The chain is built from TRBV25-1 and TRBJ2-6; 8 nucleotides agree with TRBD1. Germline trimming cut 1 base from V and 0 bases from J; bases unmatched to any gene: 8. The CDR3 sequence is 19 residues long. Looked up from germline, CDR1 is MGHDK and CDR2 is SYGVNS.

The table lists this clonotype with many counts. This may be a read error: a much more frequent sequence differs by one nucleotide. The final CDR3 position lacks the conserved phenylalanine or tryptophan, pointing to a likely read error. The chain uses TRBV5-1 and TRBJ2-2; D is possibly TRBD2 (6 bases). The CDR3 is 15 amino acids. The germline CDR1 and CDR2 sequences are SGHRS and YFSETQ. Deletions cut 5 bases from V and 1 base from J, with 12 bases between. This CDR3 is CASSFDGRNTGELFS. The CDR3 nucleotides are TGCGCCAGCAGTTTTGACGGGAGGAACACCGGGGAGCTGTTTTCT.

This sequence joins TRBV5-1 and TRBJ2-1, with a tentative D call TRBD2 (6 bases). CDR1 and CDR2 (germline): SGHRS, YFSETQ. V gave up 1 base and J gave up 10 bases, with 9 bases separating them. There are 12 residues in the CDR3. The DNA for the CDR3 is TGCGCCAGCAGCTTGACGGGAGAAGAGCAGTTCTTC. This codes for CASSLTGEEQFF.